Included here is one T cell receptor (beta chain) sequence, with context. Its binding antigen is unknown. It has no much larger one-base neighbor in the sample; base qualities were not kept. This sample is drawn from a study of beta chain features in type 1 diabetes (dated by TCRdb to 2016 to 2019). With respect to the entire study: Patients and healthy donors did not differ in mean age, gender distribution, total cell number or subset yield. In the study, recently diagnosed type 1 diabetes patients and matched healthy donors were compared on the TCRB repertoires of their sorted circulating CD4+ T cell subsets. Naive and central memory subsets were obtained from all 30 or so donors, but regulatory and stem cell-like memory subsets were isolated from only 8 patients and 8 healthy donors. A total of roughly 98,000,000 sorted cells were examined across all samples, and a strong correlation was observed between cell number per subset and RNA yield. On the study overall, not on this receptor specifically: Patients with type 1 diabetes made fewer insertions and deleted more nucleotides at VDJ recombination sites, implying thymic rearrangement abnormalities. Sequencing cDNA rather than genomic DNA could over-represent highly expressing activated cells, although activation and CD3 levels did not differ between groups. In all four CD4+ subsets, TCRB CDR3 length was moderately but significantly shorter in type 1 diabetes patients. Naive, central memory and regulatory TCRB repertoires appeared to be more alike among patients than among healthy donors. Because small numbers of individuals were included in the HLA sub-analyses, any influence of HLA type on TCRB rearrangement was left unresolved. Shorter templates might have been favored by PCR, but patient and control samples were amplified and corrected together, so both groups would have been affected equally by any skew.

Each donor gave one peripheral blood draw, about 100 mL on average, collected into heparinised tubes. Using a panel that included CD45RO, CCR7, CD25, CD127, CD95 and CD27, naive, central memory, regulatory and stem cell-like memory CD4+ T cells were sorted on a BD FACSAria II. A purity above 98% was achieved for all sorted populations. PBMCs were separated immediately by Lymphoprep density gradient centrifugation and were stained directly, without being cultured. So that batch effects would be minimized, each experiment stained and sorted samples in pairs, pairing one healthy donor with one patient. All of the isolated RNA was reverse transcribed with the High Capacity cDNA Reverse Transcription Kit, so expressed TCRB transcripts were sequenced. Naive, central memory and regulatory T cell samples underwent deep immunoSEQ sequencing, averaging roughly 3.4 million total reads per sample. Sorted cells were lysed in RLT buffer, and RNA was extracted using DNase-treated RNeasy Micro or Mini kits according to cell number. To prevent cross-contamination, every cell subset was processed on its own, while patient and healthy donor samples were processed together. TCRB sequences were amplified from cDNA with the immunoSEQ multiplex PCR, producing 87-bp fragments spanning the CDR3 region. Sequencing of the amplicons was done on the Illumina HiSeq platform. Turning to the authors' computational methods: PCR bias was corrected computationally using synthetic template baselines, and reads within Hamming distance 2 were collapsed, with unmergeable singletons discarded. By aligning reads against IMGT, V, D and J genes, CDR3 length, and insertions or deletions at six rearrangement sites were assigned. Within each subset, clonotype counts were normalized to sorted cell number, after which true diversity and Gini coefficients were computed with the tcR R package. The overlap coefficient, calculated on TCRB nucleotide sequences, was used to measure repertoire sharing. TCRdb took this table from immuneACCESS and kept in-frame rearrangements with V and J called. Such tables lack part of the clones; where checked against another copy, unresolved V genes explain under half of the gap, and the rest is unexplained. That table gives V, J and clone size, and the DNA gave D and trimming. In all, the sample holds 60,000 or so clones, and 52% of those were seen once. The ten largest clones represent roughly 2.6% of the sample.

There are 13 amino acids in the CDR3, from cysteine to phenylalanine inclusive. The retained sequence is limited to the CDR3, 39 bases, with the frame set at the first base. For CDR1 and CDR2, the germline V gene lists SGHVS and FNYEAQ. Relative to germline, V is 5 bases shorter and J is 2 bases shorter, with 7 bases between their ends. The sample comprised Tregs from blood. Explained via the paper, the cell subset or site label denotes: regulatory CD4+ T cells. This chain is built from TRBV7-6 and TRBJ1-5; the D gene identity is not certain. This sequence originates from a woman between 35 and 50 years old with type 1 diabetes. The DNA reads TGTGCCAGCAGCCCCTCGGGCAATCAGCCCCAGCATTTT. Its coded protein is CASSPSGNQPQHF.